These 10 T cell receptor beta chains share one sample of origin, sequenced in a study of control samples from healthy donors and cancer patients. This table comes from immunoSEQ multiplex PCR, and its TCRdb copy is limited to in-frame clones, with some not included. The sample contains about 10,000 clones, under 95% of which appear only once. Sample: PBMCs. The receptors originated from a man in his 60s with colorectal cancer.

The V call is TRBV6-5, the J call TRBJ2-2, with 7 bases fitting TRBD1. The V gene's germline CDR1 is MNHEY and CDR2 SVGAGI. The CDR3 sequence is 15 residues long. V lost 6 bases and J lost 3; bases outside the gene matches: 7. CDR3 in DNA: TGTGCCAGCAGACCGAGGACAGGAGACACCGGGGAGCTGTTTTTT. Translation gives CASRPRTGDTGELFF.

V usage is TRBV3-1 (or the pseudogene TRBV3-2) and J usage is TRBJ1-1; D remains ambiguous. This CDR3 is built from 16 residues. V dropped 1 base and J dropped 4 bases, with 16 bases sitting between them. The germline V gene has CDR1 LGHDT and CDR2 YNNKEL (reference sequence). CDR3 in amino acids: CASSQGWPGRSTEAFF. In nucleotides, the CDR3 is TGTGCCAGCAGCCAAGGGTGGCCGGGTAGGTCCACTGAAGCTTTCTTT.

DNA of the CDR3: TGTGCCAGTAGTAAGGGACAGGGGTCCTACAATGAGCAGTTCTTC. It codes for CASSKGQGSYNEQFF. This chain uses TRBV19 with TRBJ2-1; 10 bases align to TRBD1. The CDR3 is 15 residues long. Per the germline V gene, CDR1 is LNHDA and CDR2 is SQIVND (reference sequence). J was trimmed by 1 base and V by 4 bases; bases with no gene match: 1.

The CDR3 reads CASSVKRGSSYNEQFF. CDR3 nucleotides: TGTGCCAGCAGCGTAAAGCGGGGGAGCTCCTACAATGAGCAGTTCTTC. The chain joins TRBV5-4 to TRBJ2-1, with 8 bases fitting TRBD2. The CDR3 contains 16 residues. Germline trimming cut 4 bases from V and 0 bases from J; bases unmatched to any gene: 6. Germline lookup yields CDR1 SGHNT and CDR2 YYREEE (reference sequence).

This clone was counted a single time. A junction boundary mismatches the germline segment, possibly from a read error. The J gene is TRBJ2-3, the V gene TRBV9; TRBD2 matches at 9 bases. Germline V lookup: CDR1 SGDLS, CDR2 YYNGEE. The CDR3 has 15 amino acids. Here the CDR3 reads CASSVDGTSRDTQYF. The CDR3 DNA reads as TGTGCCAGCAGCGTAGATGGGACTAGCAGAGATACGCAGTATTTT.

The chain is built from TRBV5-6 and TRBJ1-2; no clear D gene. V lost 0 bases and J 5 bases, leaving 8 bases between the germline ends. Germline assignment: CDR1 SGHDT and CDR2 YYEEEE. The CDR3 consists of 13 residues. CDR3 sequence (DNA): TGTGCCAGCAGCTTGGAAGGTCCGTATGGCTACACCTTC. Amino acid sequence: CASSLEGPYGYTF.

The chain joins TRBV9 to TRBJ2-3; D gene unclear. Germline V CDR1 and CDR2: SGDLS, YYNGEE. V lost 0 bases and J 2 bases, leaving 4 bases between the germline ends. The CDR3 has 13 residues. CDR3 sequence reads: CASSVDVTDTQYF. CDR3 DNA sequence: TGTGCCAGCAGCGTAGACGTCACAGATACGCAGTATTTT.

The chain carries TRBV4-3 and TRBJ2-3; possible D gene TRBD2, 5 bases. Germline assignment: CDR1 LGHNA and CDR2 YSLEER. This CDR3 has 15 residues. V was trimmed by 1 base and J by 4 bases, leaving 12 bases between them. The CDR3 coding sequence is TGCGCCAGCAGCCAAGGGACTCTCCGCCCAGATACGCAGTATTTT. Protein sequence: CASSQGTLRPDTQYF.

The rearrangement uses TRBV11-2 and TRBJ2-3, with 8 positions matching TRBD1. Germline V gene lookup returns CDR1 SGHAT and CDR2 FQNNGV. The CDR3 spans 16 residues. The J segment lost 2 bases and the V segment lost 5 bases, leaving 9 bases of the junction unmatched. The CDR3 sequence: CASSLQGAATTDTQYF. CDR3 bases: TGTGCCAGCAGCCTCCAGGGGGCGGCTACCACAGATACGCAGTATTTT.

The CDR3 nucleotides read TGTGCCAGCAGTTACTCGAATCAGGTGAACACTGAAGCTTTCTTT. It codes for CASSYSNQVNTEAFF. The chain employs TRBV6-5 and TRBJ1-1; D gene ambiguous. The CDR3 runs to 15 residues. Germline lookup yields CDR1 MNHEY and CDR2 SVGAGI. V was shortened by 0 bases and J by 0 bases, with 8 bases between the two germline ends.